These 2 T cell receptor beta chains share one sample of origin, sequenced in a study of early T cells in non-severe SARS-CoV-2 infection. One entry per CDR3 protein, called by TCRdb with MiXCR from the 5' RACE reads. The repertoire holds 110,000 or so distinct CDR3 sequences, with roughly an eighth as singletons. Material: whole blood. These receptors were collected from an adult who was a healthcare worker with PCR-confirmed SARS-CoV-2 infection or an uninfected control (not recorded which).

This clonotype showed up many times. V gene TRBV18 combines with J gene TRBJ1-6; D is unresolved. The CDR3 contains 16 residues. The ends were cut back, 6 bases at V and 9 bases at J, with 21 bases in the middle. Looked up from germline, CDR1 is KGHSH and CDR2 is LQKENI. CDR3 protein: CASSPAPGRGSSPLHF. Here the CDR3 DNA reads TGTGCCAGCTCGCCGGCGCCTGGGAGAGGGTCTTCACCCCTCCACTTT. The whole variable domain, remainder taken from reference TRBV18 and TRBJ1-6, is NAGVMQNPRHLVRRRGQEARLRCSPMKGHSHVYWYRQLPEEGLKFMVYLQKENIIDESGMPKERFSAEFPKEGPSILRIQQVVRGDSAAYFCASSPAPGRGSSPLHFGNGTRLTVT.

Worth noting for this clonotype: One base away lies a much larger clone, so this may be a sequencing read error. CDR3 in DNA: TGTGCCAGCAGTTTAATGGGGTCGCCCCTCCACTTT. It yields the protein CASSLMGSPLHF. The rearrangement links TRBV12-3 or TRBV12-4 to TRBJ1-6; the D is unclear. This CDR3 has 12 amino acids. Trimming pared 2 bases from V and 13 bases from J, leaving 9 bases between.